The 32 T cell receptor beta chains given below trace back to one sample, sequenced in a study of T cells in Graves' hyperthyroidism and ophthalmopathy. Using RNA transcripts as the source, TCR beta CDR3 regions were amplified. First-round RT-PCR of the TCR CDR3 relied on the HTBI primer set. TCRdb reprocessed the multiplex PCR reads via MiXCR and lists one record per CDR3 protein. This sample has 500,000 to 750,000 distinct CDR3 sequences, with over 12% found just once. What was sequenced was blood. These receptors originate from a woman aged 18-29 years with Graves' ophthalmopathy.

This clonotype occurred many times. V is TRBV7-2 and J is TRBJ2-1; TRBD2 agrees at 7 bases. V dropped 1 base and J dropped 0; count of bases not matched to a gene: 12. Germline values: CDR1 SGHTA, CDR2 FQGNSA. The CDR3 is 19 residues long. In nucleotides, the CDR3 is TGTGCCAGCAGCTTAGAGGGTCTAGCGGTTCTCAGCTCCTACAATGAGCAGTTCTTC. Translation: CASSLEGLAVLSSYNEQFF.

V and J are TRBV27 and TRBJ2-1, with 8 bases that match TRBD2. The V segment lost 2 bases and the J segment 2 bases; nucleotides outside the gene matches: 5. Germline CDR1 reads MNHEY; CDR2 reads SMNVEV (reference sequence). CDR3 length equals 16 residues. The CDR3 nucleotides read TGTGCCAGCAGTTTAGTTCCAGCGGGAGCCTACAATGAGCAGTTCTTC. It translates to CASSLVPAGAYNEQFF.

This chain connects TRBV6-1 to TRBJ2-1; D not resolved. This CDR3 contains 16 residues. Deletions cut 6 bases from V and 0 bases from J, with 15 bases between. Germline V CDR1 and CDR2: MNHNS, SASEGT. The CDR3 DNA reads TGTGCCAGCAGCCCCCCCCTCCGCTACTCCTACAATGAGCAGTTCTTC. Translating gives CASSPPLRYSYNEQFF.

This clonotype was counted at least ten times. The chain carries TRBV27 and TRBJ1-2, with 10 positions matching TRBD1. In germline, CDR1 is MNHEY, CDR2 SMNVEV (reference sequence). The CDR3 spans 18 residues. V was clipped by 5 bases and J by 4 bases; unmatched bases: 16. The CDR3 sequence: CASSLGPGQGSWSYGYTF. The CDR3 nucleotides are TGTGCCAGCAGTCTAGGACCGGGACAGGGGTCCTGGAGCTATGGCTACACCTTC.

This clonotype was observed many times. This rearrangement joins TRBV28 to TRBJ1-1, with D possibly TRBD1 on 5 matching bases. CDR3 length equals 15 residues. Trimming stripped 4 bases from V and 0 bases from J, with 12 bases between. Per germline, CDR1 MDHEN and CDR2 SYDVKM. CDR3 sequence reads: CASSSTGTVNTEAFF. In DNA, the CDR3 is TGTGCCAGCAGTTCAACCGGGACGGTGAACACTGAAGCTTTCTTT.

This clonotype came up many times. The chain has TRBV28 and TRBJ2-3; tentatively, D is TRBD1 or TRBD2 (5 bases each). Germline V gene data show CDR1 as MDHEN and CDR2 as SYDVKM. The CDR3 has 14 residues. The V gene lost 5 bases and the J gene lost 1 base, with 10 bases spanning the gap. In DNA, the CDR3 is TGTGCCAGCAGTAGTCCGGGACGCACAGATACGCAGTATTTT. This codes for CASSSPGRTDTQYF.

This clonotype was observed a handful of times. The CDR3 spells CASSLGALGGTDTQYF. In nucleotides, the CDR3 is TGTGCCAGCAGCTTAGGGGCCCTCGGGGGCACAGATACGCAGTATTTT. This sequence joins TRBV7-8 and TRBJ2-3; maybe TRBD2 (5 bases). Germline-derived CDR1 and CDR2 are SGHVS and FQNEAQ. The germline V and J ends were trimmed by 1 base and 1 base, with 12 bases remaining between them. CDR3 length: 16 amino acids.

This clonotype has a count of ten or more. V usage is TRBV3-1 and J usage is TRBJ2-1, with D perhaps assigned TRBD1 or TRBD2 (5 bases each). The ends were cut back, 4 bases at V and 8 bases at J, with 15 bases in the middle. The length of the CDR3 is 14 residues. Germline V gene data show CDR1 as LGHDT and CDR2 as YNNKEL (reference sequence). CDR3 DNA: TGTGCCAGCAGCCCCTTGGGGGAGCGCGATGAGCAGTTCTTC. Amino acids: CASSPLGERDEQFF.

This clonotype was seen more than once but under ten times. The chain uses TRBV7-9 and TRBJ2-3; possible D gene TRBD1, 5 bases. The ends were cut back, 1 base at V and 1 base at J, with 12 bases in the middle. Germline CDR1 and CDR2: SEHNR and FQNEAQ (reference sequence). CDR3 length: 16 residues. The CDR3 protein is CASSLEGRVGTDTQYF. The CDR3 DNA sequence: TGTGCCAGCAGCTTAGAAGGCAGGGTGGGCACAGATACGCAGTATTTT. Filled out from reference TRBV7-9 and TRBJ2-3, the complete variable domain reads DTGVSQNPRHKITKRGQNVTFRCDPISEHNRLYWYRQTLGQGPEFLTYFQNEAQLEKSRLLSDRFSAERPKGSFSTLEIQRTEQGDSAMYLCASSLEGRVGTDTQYFGPGTRLTVL.

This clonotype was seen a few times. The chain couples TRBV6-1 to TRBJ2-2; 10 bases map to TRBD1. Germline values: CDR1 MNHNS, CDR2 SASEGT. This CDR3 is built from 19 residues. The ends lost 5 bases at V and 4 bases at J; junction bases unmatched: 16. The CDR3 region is CASSLKGQGITGSTGELFF. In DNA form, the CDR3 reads TGTGCCAGCAGTTTAAAGGGACAGGGGATTACGGGTAGCACCGGGGAGCTGTTTTTT.

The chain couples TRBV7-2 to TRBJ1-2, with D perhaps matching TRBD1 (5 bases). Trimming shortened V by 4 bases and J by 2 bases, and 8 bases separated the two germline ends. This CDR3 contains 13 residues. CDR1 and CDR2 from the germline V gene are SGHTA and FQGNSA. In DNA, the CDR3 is TGTGCCAGCAGCTCCAGGGCCAACTATGGCTACACCTTC. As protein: CASSSRANYGYTF.

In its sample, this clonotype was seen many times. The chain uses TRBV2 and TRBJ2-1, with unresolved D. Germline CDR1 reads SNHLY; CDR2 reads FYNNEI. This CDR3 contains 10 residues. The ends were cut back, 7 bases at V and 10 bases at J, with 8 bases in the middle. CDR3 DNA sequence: TGTGCCAGCAATTTACTCGAGCAGTTCTTC. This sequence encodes CASNLLEQFF.

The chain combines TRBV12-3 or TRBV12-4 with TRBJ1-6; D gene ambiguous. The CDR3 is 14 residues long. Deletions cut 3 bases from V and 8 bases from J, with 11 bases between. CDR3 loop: CASSFTATYSPLHF. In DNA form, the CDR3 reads TGTGCCAGCAGTTTTACGGCTACCTATTCACCCCTCCACTTT.

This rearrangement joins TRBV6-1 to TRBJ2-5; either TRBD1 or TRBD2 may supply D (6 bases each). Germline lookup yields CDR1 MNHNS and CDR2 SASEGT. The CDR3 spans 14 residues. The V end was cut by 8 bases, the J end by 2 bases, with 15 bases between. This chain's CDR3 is CASQGLATQETQYF. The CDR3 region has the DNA TGTGCCAGCCAGGGGCTAGCGACACAAGAGACCCAGTACTTC.

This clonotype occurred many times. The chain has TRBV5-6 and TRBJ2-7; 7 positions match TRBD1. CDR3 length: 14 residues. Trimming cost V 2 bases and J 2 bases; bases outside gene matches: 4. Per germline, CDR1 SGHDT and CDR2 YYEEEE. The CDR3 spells CASSFRQGTYEQYF. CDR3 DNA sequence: TGTGCCAGCAGCTTCAGACAGGGTACCTACGAGCAGTACTTC. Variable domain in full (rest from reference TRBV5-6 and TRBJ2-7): DAGVTQSPTHLIKTRGQQVTLRCSPKSGHDTVSWYQQALGQGPQFIFQYYEEEERQRGNFPDRFSGHQFPNYSSELNVNALLLGDSALYLCASSFRQGTYEQYFGPGTRLTVT.

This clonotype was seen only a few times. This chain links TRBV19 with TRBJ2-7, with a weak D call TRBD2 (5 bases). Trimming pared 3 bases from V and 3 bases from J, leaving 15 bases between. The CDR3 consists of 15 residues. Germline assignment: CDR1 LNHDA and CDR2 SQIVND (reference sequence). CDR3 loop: CASSIASSGNYEQYF. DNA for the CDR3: TGTGCCAGTAGTATTGCGTCCTCGGGGAACTACGAGCAGTACTTC.

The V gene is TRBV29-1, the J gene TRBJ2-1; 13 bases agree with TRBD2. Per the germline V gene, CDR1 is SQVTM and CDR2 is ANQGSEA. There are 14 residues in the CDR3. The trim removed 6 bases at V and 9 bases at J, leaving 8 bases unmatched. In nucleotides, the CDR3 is TGCAGCGTGGGGGGGACTAGCGGGATTATTGAGCAGTTCTTC. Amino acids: CSVGGTSGIIEQFF.

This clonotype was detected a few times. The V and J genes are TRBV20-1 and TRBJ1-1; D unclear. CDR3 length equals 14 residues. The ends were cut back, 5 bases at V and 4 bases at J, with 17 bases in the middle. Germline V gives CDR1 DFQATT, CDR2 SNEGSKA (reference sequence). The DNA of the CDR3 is TGCAGTGCTGACCCAGTGGAGGTTGGCACTGAAGCTTTCTTT. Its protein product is CSADPVEVGTEAFF.

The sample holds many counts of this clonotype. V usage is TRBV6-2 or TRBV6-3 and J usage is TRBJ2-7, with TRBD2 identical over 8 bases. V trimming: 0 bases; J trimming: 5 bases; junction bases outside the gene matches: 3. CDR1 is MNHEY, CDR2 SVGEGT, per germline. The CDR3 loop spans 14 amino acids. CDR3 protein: CASSYSTSANEQYF. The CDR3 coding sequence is TGTGCCAGCAGTTACTCGACTAGCGCCAACGAGCAGTACTTC.

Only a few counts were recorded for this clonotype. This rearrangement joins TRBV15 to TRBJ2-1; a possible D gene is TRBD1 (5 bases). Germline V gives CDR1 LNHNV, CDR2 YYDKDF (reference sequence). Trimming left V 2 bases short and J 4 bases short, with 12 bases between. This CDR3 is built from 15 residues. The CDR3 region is CATSRSEDNYNEQFF. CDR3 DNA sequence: TGTGCCACCAGCAGATCAGAGGACAATTACAATGAGCAGTTCTTC.

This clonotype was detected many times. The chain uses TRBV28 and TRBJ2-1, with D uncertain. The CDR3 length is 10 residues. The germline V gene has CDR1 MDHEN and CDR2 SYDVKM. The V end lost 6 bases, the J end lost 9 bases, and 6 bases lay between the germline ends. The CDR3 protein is CASSGGEQFF. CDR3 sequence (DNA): TGTGCCAGCAGCGGCGGTGAGCAGTTCTTC.

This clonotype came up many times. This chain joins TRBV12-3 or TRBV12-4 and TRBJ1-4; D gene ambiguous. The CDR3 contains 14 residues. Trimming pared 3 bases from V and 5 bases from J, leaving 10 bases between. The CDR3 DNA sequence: TGTGCCAGCAGTTTCTGGCAGAAAAATGAAAAACTGTTTTTT. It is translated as CASSFWQKNEKLFF.

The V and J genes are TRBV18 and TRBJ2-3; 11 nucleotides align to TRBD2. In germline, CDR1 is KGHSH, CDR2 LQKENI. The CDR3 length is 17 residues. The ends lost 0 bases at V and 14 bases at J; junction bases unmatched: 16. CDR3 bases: TGTGCCAGCTCACCACCGTCCATATTGGGACTAGCGGAACGAACGTATTTT. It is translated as CASSPPSILGLAERTYF.

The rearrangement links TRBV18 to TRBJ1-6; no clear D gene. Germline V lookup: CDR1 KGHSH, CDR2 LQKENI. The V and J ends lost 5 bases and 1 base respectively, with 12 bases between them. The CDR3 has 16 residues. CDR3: CASSIGRQSYNSPLHF. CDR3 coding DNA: TGTGCCAGCTCAATCGGGAGGCAATCCTATAATTCACCCCTCCACTTT.

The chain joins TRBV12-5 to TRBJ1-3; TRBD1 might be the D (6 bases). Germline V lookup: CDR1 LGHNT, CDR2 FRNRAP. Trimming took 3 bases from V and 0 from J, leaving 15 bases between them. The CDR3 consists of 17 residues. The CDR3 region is CASGFLIQGRSGNTIYF. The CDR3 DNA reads TGTGCTAGTGGTTTTCTTATACAGGGTCGCTCTGGAAACACCATATATTTT.

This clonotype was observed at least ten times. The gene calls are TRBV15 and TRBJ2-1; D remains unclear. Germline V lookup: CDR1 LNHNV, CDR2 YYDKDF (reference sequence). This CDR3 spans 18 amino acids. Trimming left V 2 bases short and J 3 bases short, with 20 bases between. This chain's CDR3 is CATSRPIPLGTLYNEQFF. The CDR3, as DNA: TGTGCCACCAGCAGACCAATCCCGCTTGGTACCCTCTACAATGAGCAGTTCTTC.

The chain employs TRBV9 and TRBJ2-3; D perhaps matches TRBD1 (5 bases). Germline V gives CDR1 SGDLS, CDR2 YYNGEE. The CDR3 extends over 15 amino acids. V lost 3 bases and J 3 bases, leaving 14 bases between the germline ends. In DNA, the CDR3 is TGTGCCAGCAGCGAGGGGATCTCAGGGACAGATACGCAGTATTTT. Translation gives CASSEGISGTDTQYF.

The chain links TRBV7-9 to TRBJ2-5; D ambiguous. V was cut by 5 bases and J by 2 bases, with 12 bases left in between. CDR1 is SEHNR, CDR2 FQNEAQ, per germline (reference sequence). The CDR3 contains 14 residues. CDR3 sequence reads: CASSPLGSQETQYF. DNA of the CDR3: TGTGCCAGCAGCCCCTTAGGGTCTCAAGAGACCCAGTACTTC.

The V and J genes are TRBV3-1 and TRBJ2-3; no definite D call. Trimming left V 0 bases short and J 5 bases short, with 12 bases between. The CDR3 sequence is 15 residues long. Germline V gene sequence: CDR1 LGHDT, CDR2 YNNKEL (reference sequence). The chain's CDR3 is CASSQDRPRVDTQYF. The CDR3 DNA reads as TGTGCCAGCAGCCAAGATCGTCCTAGGGTAGATACGCAGTATTTT.

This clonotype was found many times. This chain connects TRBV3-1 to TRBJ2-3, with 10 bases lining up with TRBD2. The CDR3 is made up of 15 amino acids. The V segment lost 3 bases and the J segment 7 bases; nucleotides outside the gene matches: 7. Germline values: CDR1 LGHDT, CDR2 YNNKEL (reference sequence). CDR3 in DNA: TGTGCCAGCAGCCATAGGCTAGCGGGAGTAAATACGCAGTATTTT. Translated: CASSHRLAGVNTQYF.

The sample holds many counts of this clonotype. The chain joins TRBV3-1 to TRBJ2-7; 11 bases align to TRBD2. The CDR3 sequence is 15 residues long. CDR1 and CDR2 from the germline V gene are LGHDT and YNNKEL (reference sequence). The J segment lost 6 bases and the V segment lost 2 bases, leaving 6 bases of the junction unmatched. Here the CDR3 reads CASSQTSGSIFEQYF. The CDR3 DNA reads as TGTGCCAGCAGCCAAACTAGCGGGAGTATCTTCGAGCAGTACTTC.

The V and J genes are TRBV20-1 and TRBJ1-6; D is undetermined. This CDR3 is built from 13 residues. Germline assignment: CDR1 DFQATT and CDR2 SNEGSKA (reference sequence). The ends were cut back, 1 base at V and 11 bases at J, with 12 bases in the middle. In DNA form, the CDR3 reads TGCAGTGCTAGAGGCCCGTCCTTGGCACCCCTCCACTTT. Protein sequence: CSARGPSLAPLHF.